The rows below give T cell receptor beta chains drawn from one sample of a study of beta chain features in type 1 diabetes. Assay used: immunoSEQ multiplex PCR; TCRdb lists only in-frame clones, some missing. The sample records around 240,000 clones, more than 15% being singletons. The sample was naive CD4+ T cells from blood. The receptors stem from a man under 40 with type 1 diabetes. The CDR3 runs from the conserved cysteine through the conserved F or W. D genes are given only for firm matches. Clone sizes are given selectively: once, few, many, or a class where the clone is expanded.

j_gene: TRBJ2-7; v_gene: TRBV30; d_gene: TRBD2; abundance: .; CDR3aa: CAWSVTSGREYF; CDR3nt: TGTGCCTGGAGTGTGACTAGCGGGAGGGAGTACTTC
j_gene: TRBJ2-7; v_gene: TRBV30; d_gene: .; abundance: few; CDR3aa: CAWRARKGVTEQYF; CDR3nt: TGTGCCTGGAGAGCCCGGAAGGGGGTTACCGAGCAGTACTTC
j_gene: TRBJ2-6; v_gene: TRBV21-1; d_gene: .; abundance: .; CDR3aa: CASSKCFSGANVLTF; CDR3nt: TGTGCCAGCAGCAAATGCTTCTCCGGGGCCAACGTCCTGACTTTC
j_gene: TRBJ2-3; v_gene: TRBV27; d_gene: TRBD1; abundance: .; CDR3aa: CASSSIDRGRDTQYF; CDR3nt: TGTGCCAGCAGTTCCATCGACAGGGGGCGGGATACGCAGTATTTT
j_gene: TRBJ2-1; v_gene: TRBV2; d_gene: TRBD2; abundance: few; CDR3aa: CASITNSGAGEQFF; CDR3nt: TGTGCCAGCATTACGAATAGCGGGGCCGGTGAGCAGTTCTTC
j_gene: TRBJ2-3; v_gene: TRBV7-8; d_gene: TRBD2; abundance: few; CDR3aa: CASSVGGGHTQYF; CDR3nt: TGTGCCAGCAGCGTGGGCGGGGGACATACGCAGTATTTT
j_gene: TRBJ2-1; v_gene: TRBV7-2; d_gene: TRBD2; abundance: few; CDR3aa: CASSLRAGGSYNEQFF; CDR3nt: TGTGCCAGCAGCTTACGGGCGGGAGGTAGCTACAATGAGCAGTTCTTC
j_gene: TRBJ1-1; v_gene: TRBV7-9; d_gene: .; abundance: .; CDR3aa: CASSPAGGWATEAFF; CDR3nt: TGTGCCAGCAGCCCCGCTGGGGGGTGGGCCACTGAAGCTTTCTTT
j_gene: TRBJ1-5; v_gene: TRBV7-2; d_gene: .; abundance: .; CDR3aa: CASSLASEQPQHF; CDR3nt: TGTGCCAGCAGCTTAGCGAGCGAACAGCCCCAGCATTTT
j_gene: TRBJ2-3; v_gene: TRBV7-8; d_gene: .; abundance: .; CDR3aa: CASSVLEDTQYF; CDR3nt: TGTGCCAGCAGCGTCCTAGAGGATACGCAGTATTTT
j_gene: TRBJ2-5; v_gene: TRBV9; d_gene: .; abundance: few; CDR3aa: CASSVAGEETQYF; CDR3nt: TGTGCCAGCAGCGTAGCTGGGGAAGAGACCCAGTACTTC
j_gene: TRBJ2-5; v_gene: TRBV27; d_gene: .; abundance: .; CDR3aa: CASSARSGRETQYF; CDR3nt: TGTGCCAGCAGCGCCCGGTCGGGTCGAGAGACCCAGTACTTC
j_gene: TRBJ1-1; v_gene: TRBV4-2; d_gene: .; abundance: few; CDR3aa: CASSQDWPSTRAEAFF; CDR3nt: TGTGCCAGCAGCCAAGATTGGCCGAGTACTCGGGCTGAAGCTTTCTTT
j_gene: TRBJ1-3; v_gene: TRBV30; d_gene: .; abundance: few; CDR3aa: CAWTDGGSSGNTIYF; CDR3nt: TGTGCCTGGACGGATGGAGGAAGCTCTGGAAACACCATATATTTT
j_gene: TRBJ2-1; v_gene: TRBV29-1; d_gene: .; abundance: .; CDR3aa: CSVADNEQFF; CDR3nt: TGCAGCGTTGCCGACAATGAGCAGTTCTTC
j_gene: TRBJ2-5; v_gene: TRBV30; d_gene: .; abundance: .; CDR3aa: CAGSVPGSTQETQYF; CDR3nt: TGTGCCGGGAGTGTCCCGGGGAGTACACAAGAGACCCAGTACTTC
j_gene: TRBJ2-3; v_gene: TRBV18; d_gene: .; abundance: .; CDR3aa: CASSPSSTDTQYF; CDR3nt: TGTGCCAGCTCACCTAGCAGCACAGATACGCAGTATTTT
j_gene: TRBJ2-7; v_gene: TRBV2; d_gene: .; abundance: few; CDR3aa: CASSVQGYEQYF; CDR3nt: TGTGCCAGCAGTGTACAGGGCTACGAGCAGTACTTC